This section outlines one T cell receptor (beta chain) sequence together with its context. The V and J ends lost 3 bases and 5 bases respectively, with 9 bases between them. In germline, CDR1 is SGDLS, CDR2 YYNGEE. CDR3 length equals 13 residues. The data belong to a study of OX40 agonist ivuxolimab in advanced cancers. Using immunoSEQ multiplex PCR, the repertoire was profiled, and TCRdb retains in-frame clones only, with some absent. In the table there are just over 20,000 clones, around 80% of which are singletons. This chain connects TRBV9 to TRBJ1-3; maybe TRBD1 (5 bases). Sequencing used CD4+ or CD8+ T cells sorted from blood, obtained in a trial of the OX40 agonist ivuxolimab. The origin of this receptor is an adult with an advanced solid tumor such as melanoma, head and neck, liver or kidney cancer. The CDR3 sequence: CASSGRQRNTIYF. Here the CDR3 DNA reads TGTGCCAGCAGCGGACGACAGAGAAACACCATATATTTT.